This T cell receptor (beta chain) was sequenced in a study of T-cell reconstitution after alpha-beta-depleted transplantation in children. This CDR3 has 14 residues. The germline V gene encodes CDR1 SEHNR and CDR2 FQNEAQ (reference sequence). Trimming removed 5 bases at V and 7 bases at J, with 15 bases between. In this sample, this clonotype turned up a few times. A library of TCRbeta sequences, prepared with unique molecular identifiers, was generated. TCRdb ran MiXCR on the PCR reads and lists one entry per CDR3 protein. This table has some 640,000 distinct CDR3 sequences, roughly 17% appearing once.

V and J are TRBV7-9 and TRBJ1-5; D gene ambiguous. The receptor was isolated from a human donor who donated a stem cell graft to a child with acute myeloid leukemia. This specimen was PBMCs from the stem cell graft donor, taken from the stem cell graft. CDR3 DNA sequence: TGTGCCAGCAGCCCGCCGGGGTCTCGACAGCCCCAGCATTTT. Translated, it gives CASSPPGSRQPQHF. Full variable domain (outside the CDR3, taken from reference TRBV7-9 and TRBJ1-5): DTGVSQNPRHKITKRGQNVTFRCDPISEHNRLYWYRQTLGQGPEFLTYFQNEAQLEKSRLLSDRFSAERPKGSFSTLEIQRTEQGDSAMYLCASSPPGSRQPQHFGDGTRLSIL.